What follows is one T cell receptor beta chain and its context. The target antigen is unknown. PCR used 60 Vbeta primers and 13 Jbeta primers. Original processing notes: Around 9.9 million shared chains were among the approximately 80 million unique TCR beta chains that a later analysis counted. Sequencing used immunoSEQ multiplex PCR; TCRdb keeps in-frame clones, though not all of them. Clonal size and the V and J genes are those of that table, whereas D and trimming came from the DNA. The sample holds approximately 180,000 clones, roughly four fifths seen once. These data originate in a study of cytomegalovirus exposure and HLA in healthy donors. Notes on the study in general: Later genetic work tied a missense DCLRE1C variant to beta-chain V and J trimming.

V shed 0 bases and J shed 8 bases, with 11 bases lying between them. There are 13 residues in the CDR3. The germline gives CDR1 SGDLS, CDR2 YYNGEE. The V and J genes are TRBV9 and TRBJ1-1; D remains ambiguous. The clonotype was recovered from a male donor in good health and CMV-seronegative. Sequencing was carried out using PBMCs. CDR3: CASSVGTELEAFF. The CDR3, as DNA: TGTGCCAGCAGCGTAGGAACGGAGCTGGAAGCTTTCTTT. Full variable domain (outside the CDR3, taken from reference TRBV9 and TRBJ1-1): DSGVTQTPKHLITATGQRVTLRCSPRSGDLSVYWYQQSLDQGLQFLIQYYNGEERAKGNILERFSAQQFPDLHSELNLSSLELGDSALYFCASSVGTELEAFFGQGTRLTVV.